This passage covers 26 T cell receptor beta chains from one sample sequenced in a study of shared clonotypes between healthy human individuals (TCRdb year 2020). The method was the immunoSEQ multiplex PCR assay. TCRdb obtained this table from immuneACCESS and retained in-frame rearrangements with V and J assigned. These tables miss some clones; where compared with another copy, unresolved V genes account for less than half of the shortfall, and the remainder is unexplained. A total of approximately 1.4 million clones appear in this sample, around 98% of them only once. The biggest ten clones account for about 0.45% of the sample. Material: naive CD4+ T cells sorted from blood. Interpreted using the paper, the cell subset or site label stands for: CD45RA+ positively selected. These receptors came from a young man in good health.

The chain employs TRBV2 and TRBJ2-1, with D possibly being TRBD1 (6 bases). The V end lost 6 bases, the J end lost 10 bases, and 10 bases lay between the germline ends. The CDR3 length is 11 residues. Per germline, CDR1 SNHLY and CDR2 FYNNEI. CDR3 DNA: TGTGCCAGCAGGGGGGCAAGGGAGCAGTTCTTC. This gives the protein CASRGAREQFF.

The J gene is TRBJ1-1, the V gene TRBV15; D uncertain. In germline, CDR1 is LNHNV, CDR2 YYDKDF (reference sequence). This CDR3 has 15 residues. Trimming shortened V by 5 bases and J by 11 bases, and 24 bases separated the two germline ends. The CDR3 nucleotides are TGTGCCACCAGCTCGCGGACGGTGTTGGGTGCTGGGGCTTTCTTT. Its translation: CATSSRTVLGAGAFF. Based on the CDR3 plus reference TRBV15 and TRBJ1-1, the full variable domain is DAMVIQNPRYQVTQFGKPVTLSCSQTLNHNVMYWYQQKSSQAPKLLFHYYDKDFNNEADTPDNFQSRRPNTSFCFLDIRSPGLGDTAMYLCATSSRTVLGAGAFFGQGTRLTVV.

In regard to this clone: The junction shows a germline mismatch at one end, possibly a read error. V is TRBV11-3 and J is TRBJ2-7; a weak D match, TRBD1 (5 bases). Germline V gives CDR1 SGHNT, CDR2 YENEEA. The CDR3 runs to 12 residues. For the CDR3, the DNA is TGTGCCAGCAGGGGAAGGGGCGGTTTGCCGAACTTC. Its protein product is CASRGRGGLPNF.

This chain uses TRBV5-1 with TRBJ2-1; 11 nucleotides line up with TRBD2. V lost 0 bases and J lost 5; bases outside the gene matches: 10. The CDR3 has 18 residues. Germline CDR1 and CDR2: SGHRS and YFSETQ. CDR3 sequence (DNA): TGCGCCAGCAGCTTGGTAGCGGGAGGGCCGCAACAAAACAATGAGCAGTTCTTC. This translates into CASSLVAGGPQQNNEQFF. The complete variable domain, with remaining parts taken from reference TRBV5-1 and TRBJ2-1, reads KAGVTQTPRYLIKTRGQQVTLSCSPISGHRSVSWYQQTPGQGLQFLFEYFSETQRNKGNFPGRFSGRQFSNSRSEMNVSTLELGDSALYLCASSLVAGGPQQNNEQFFGPGTRLTVL.

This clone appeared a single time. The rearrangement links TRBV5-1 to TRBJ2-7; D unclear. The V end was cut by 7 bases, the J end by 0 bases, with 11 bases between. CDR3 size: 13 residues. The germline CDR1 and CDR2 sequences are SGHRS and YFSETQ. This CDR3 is CASSDLLSYEQYF. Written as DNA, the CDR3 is TGCGCCAGCTCAGACCTCCTCTCCTACGAGCAGTACTTC.

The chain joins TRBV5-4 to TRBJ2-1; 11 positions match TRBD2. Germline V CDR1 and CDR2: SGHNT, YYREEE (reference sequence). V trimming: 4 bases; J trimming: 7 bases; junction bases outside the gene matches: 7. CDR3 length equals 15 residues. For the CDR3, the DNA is TGTGCCAGCAGCATTAGCGGGAGGGCCCGAAATGAGCAGTTCTTC. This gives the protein CASSISGRARNEQFF.

The CDR3 spells CASSHTRTGTDTQYF. In DNA, the CDR3 is TGTGCCAGCAGTCACACCCGGACAGGAACAGATACGCAGTATTTT. The rearrangement uses TRBV6-1 and TRBJ2-3, with 7 bases aligning to TRBD1. Unmatched junction bases numbered 8, after V lost 5 bases and J lost 3 bases. The CDR3 covers 15 residues. Germline V lookup: CDR1 MNHNS, CDR2 SASEGT.

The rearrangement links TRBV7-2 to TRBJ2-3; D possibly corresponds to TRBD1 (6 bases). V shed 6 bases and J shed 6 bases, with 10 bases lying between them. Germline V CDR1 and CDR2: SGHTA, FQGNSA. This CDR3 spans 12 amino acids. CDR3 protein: CASSFRGDTQYF. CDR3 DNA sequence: TGTGCCAGCAGTTTCAGGGGCGATACGCAGTATTTT.

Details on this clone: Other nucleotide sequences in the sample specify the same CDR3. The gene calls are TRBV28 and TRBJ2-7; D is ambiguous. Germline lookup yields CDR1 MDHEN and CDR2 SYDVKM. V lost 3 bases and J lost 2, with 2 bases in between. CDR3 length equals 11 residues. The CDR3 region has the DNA TGTGCCAGCAGTTTTGCCTACGAGCAGTACTTC. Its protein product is CASSFAYEQYF.

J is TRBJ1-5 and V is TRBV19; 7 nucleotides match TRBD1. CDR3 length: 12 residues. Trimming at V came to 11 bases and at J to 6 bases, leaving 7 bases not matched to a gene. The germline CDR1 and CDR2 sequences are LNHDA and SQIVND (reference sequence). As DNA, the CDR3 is TGTGCCGGAGGGACAGCCGGTCAGCCCCAGCATTTT. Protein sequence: CAGGTAGQPQHF.

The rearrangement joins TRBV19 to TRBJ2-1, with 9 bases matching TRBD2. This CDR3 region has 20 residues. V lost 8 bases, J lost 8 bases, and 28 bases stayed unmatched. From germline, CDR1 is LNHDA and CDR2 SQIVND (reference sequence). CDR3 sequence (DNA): TGTGCCAGTCGTGCAGGACGGTGGACGCGGGAGGGCTATCCTGGCGATGAGCAGTTCTTC. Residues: CASRAGRWTREGYPGDEQFF.

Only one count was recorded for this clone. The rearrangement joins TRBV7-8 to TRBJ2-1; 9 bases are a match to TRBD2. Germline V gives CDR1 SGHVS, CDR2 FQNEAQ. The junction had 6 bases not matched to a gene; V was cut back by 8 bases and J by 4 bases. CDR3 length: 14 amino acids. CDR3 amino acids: CASDELAGYNEQFF. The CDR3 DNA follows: TGTGCCAGCGATGAACTAGCGGGTTACAATGAGCAGTTCTTC.

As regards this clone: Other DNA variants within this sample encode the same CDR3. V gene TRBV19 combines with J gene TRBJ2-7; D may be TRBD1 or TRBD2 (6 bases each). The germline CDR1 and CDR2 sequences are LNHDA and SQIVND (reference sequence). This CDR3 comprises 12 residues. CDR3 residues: CASRGVTYEQYF. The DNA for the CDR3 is TGTGCGTCTAGGGGGGTCACCTACGAGCAGTACTTC.

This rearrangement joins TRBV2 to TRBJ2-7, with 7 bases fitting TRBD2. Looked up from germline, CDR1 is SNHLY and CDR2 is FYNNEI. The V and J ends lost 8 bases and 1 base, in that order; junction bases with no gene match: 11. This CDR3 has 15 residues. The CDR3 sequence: CASGLGAGPSYEQYF. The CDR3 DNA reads TGTGCCAGCGGCTTGGGAGCGGGACCGTCCTACGAGCAGTACTTC.

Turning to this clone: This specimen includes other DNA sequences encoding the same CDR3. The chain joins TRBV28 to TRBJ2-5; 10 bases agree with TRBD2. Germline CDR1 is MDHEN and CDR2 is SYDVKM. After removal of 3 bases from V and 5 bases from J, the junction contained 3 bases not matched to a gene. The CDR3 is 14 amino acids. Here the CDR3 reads CASSFSGRKETQYF. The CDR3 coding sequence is TGTGCCAGCAGTTTTAGCGGGAGGAAGGAGACCCAGTACTTC.

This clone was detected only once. Written as DNA, the CDR3 is TGTGCCAGCAGCAACCGACAGGGAGGCAATGAGCAGTTCTTC. Residues: CASSNRQGGNEQFF. The J gene is TRBJ2-1, the V gene TRBV7-3, with D maybe TRBD1 (7 bases). Trimming removed 5 bases from V and 6 bases from J, with 14 bases in between. The germline gives CDR1 SGHTA, CDR2 FQGTGA. The CDR3 extends over 14 amino acids.

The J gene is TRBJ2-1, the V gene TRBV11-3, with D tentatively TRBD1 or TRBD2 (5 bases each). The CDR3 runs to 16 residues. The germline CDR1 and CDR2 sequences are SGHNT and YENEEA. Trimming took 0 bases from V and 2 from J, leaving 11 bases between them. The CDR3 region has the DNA TGTGCCAGCAGCTTAGATGGGCAGGGACCCTACAATGAGCAGTTCTTC. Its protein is CASSLDGQGPYNEQFF.

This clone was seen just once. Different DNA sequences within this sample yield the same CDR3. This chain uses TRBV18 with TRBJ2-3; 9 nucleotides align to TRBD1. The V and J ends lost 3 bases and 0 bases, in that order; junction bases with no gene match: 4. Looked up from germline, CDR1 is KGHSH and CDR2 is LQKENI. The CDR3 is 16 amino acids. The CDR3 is CASSPTGGSSTDTQYF. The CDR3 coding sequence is TGTGCCAGCTCACCGACAGGGGGATCTAGCACAGATACGCAGTATTTT.

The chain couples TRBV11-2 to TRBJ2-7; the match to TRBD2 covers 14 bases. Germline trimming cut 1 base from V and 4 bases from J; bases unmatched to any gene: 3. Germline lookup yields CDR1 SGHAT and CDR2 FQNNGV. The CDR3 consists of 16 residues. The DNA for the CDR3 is TGTGCCAGCAGCTTAGGGGGACTAGCGGGAGTTTACGAGCAGTACTTC. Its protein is CASSLGGLAGVYEQYF.

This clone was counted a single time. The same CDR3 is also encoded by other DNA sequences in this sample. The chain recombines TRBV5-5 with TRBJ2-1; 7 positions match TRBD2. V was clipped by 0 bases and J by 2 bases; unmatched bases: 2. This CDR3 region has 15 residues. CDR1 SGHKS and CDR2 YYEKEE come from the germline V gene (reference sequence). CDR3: CASSLASGTYNEQFF. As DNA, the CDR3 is TGTGCCAGCAGCTTGGCTAGCGGAACCTACAATGAGCAGTTCTTC.

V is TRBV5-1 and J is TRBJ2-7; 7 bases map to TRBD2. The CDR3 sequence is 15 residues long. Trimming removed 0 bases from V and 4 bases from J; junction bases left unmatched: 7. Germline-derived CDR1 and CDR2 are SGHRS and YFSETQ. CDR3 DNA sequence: TGCGCCAGCAGCTTGGGGGCGGGAGTTGGGTACGAGCAGTACTTC. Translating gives CASSLGAGVGYEQYF.

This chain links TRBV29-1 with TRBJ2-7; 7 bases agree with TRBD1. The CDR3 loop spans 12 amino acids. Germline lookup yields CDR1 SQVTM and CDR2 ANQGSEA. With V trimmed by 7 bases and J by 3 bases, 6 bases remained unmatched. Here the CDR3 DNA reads TGCAGCGCCTTGACAGGGAACTACGAGCAGTACTTC. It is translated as CSALTGNYEQYF.

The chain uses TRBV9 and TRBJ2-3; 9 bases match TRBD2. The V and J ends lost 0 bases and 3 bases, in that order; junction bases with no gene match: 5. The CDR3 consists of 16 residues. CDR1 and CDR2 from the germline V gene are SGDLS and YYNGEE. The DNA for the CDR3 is TGTGCCAGCAGCGTAGACAGACTAGCGGCTACAGATACGCAGTATTTT. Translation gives CASSVDRLAATDTQYF.

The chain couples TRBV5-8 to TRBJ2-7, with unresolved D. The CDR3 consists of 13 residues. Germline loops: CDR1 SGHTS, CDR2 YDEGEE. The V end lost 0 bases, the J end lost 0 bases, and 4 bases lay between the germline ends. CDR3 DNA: TGTGCCAGCAGCTTGGCCCGCTCCTACGAGCAGTACTTC. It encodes CASSLARSYEQYF.

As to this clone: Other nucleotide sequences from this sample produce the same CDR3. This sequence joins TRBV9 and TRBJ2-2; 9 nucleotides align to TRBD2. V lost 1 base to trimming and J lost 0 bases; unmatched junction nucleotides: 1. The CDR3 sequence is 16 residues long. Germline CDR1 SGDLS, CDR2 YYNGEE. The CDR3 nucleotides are TGTGCCAGCAGCGTACGACTAGCGGCGAACACCGGGGAGCTGTTTTTT. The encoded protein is CASSVRLAANTGELFF.

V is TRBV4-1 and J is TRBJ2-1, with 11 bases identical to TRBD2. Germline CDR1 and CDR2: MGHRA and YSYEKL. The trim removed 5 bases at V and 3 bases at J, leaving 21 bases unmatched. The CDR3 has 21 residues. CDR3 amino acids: CASSERSGLAGRLMFYNEQFF. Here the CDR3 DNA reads TGCGCCAGCAGCGAAAGATCCGGACTAGCGGGTCGTTTAATGTTCTACAATGAGCAGTTCTTC.